The 15 T cell receptor beta chains presented below share a single source sample, sequenced in a study of identical twins. One entry per CDR3 protein results from TCRdb running MiXCR on the 5' RACE reads. The sample contains around 690,000 distinct CDR3 sequences, 21% of which appear only once. The same data also went into a second study, on T cells expressing NK-cell markers.

The specimen was PBMCs. The receptor source for this set is a woman aged 18-35 years in good health.

V usage is TRBV20-1 and J usage is TRBJ2-3; D is unresolved. Germline assignment: CDR1 DFQATT and CDR2 SNEGSKA (reference sequence). V was shortened by 6 bases and J by 5 bases, with 12 bases between the two germline ends. This CDR3 is 12 amino acids long. The CDR3 loop reads CSARPLEDTQYF. CDR3 DNA: TGCAGTGCCAGGCCCCTTGAAGATACGCAGTATTTT.

The rearrangement links TRBV7-2 to TRBJ1-1; tentative D call: TRBD1 (5 bases). Germline-derived CDR1 and CDR2 are SGHTA and FQGNSA. With 5 bases removed from V and 4 bases from J, the gap between germline ends came to 14 bases. The CDR3 runs 14 residues. DNA for the CDR3: TGTGCCAGCAGCCGGGGACGTGGGAGCACTGAAGCTTTCTTT. Translating gives CASSRGRGSTEAFF.

The rearrangement links TRBV4-3 to TRBJ2-3; maybe TRBD1 (5 bases). V was trimmed by 1 base and J by 2 bases, leaving 10 bases between them. Germline V CDR1 and CDR2: LGHNA, YSLEER. This CDR3 has 15 residues. CDR3 loop: CASSQAGNPTDTQYF. The CDR3 coding sequence is TGCGCCAGCAGCCAAGCAGGGAATCCCACAGATACGCAGTATTTT.

There are many counts of this clonotype. The rearrangement uses TRBV6-5 and TRBJ2-1, with D unclear. Per germline, CDR1 MNHEY and CDR2 SVGAGI. The CDR3 length is 11 residues. V lost 6 bases and J 7 bases, leaving 7 bases between the germline ends. The CDR3 bases are TGTGCCAGCAGGTCCGTGAATGAGCAGTTCTTC. The encoded protein is CASRSVNEQFF.

This clonotype was detected ten times or more. The chain links TRBV11-1 to TRBJ2-1; 8 bases are a match to TRBD1. Germline V CDR1 and CDR2: SGHAT, FQDESV (reference sequence). Trimming at V came to 3 bases and at J to 8 bases, leaving 6 bases not matched to a gene. This CDR3 region has 14 residues. In nucleotides, the CDR3 is TGTGCCAGCAGCTTTCATCAGGGGGCCGATGAGCAGTTCTTC. This gives the protein CASSFHQGADEQFF.

The chain is built from TRBV20-1 and TRBJ1-1; 7 positions agree with TRBD1. The CDR3 covers 13 residues. Germline lookup yields CDR1 DFQATT and CDR2 SNEGSKA (reference sequence). Trimming took 3 bases from V and 5 from J; bases not matched to a gene: 6. The CDR3 DNA reads TGCAGTGCTAGCCGGGACAGCTATACTGAAGCTTTCTTT. It is translated as CSASRDSYTEAFF.

V and J are TRBV4-3 and TRBJ2-7, with D maybe TRBD2 (5 bases). The ends were cut back, 4 bases at V and 1 base at J, with 23 bases in the middle. Germline CDR1 LGHNA, CDR2 YSLEER. This CDR3 is 18 amino acids long. CDR3 DNA: TGCGCCAGCAGCCGCTCTAATCCTAGCTCCGACCCTTCCTACGAGCAGTACTTC. Its translation is CASSRSNPSSDPSYEQYF.

This clonotype was seen more than once but under ten times. The J gene is TRBJ2-1, the V gene TRBV20-1; TRBD2 matches 9 bases. Germline CDR1 and CDR2: DFQATT and SNEGSKA (reference sequence). Losses at the gene ends were 7 bases for V and 8 bases for J; bases not matched to a gene: 12. This CDR3 has 14 amino acids. CDR3 bases: TGCAGTGTAGCGAGGGGACTAGCTATCCATGAGCAGTTCTTC. As protein: CSVARGLAIHEQFF.

This clonotype was observed many times. The chain joins TRBV7-6 to TRBJ2-1, with TRBD1 as a possible D gene (5 bases). The ends were cut back, 1 base at V and 2 bases at J, with 9 bases in the middle. Germline V gives CDR1 SGHVS, CDR2 FNYEAQ. This CDR3 is 15 amino acids long. CDR3 in amino acids: CASSLEGLPYNEQFF. DNA for the CDR3: TGTGCCAGCAGCTTAGAGGGGCTTCCCTACAATGAGCAGTTCTTC.

This clonotype has a handful of counts. The rearrangement uses TRBV20-1 and TRBJ2-1; no firm D call. V gave up 3 bases and J gave up 6 bases, with 6 bases separating them. Germline V gene data show CDR1 as DFQATT and CDR2 as SNEGSKA (reference sequence). The CDR3 is made up of 11 amino acids. The CDR3 reads CSASRLNEQFF. CDR3 bases: TGCAGTGCTAGCAGACTCAATGAGCAGTTCTTC.

Here the CDR3 reads CASSEYGRGQGPKQYF. The CDR3 DNA sequence: TGTGCCAGCAGTGAATATGGAAGGGGACAGGGTCCAAAGCAGTACTTC. This chain uses TRBV25-1 with TRBJ2-7; 9 bases are a match to TRBD1. V lost 0 bases, J lost 8 bases, and 11 bases stayed unmatched. CDR1 MGHDK and CDR2 SYGVNS come from the germline V gene. The CDR3 loop spans 16 amino acids.

The chain combines TRBV18 with TRBJ2-1; TRBD2 matches 14 bases. Germline CDR1 and CDR2: KGHSH and LQKENI. The CDR3 is 17 residues long. Unmatched junction bases numbered 9, after V lost 2 bases and J lost 9 bases. As DNA, the CDR3 is TGTGCCAGCTCACCATCCGGGACTAGCGGGAGTAACGGTGAGCAGTTCTTC. As protein: CASSPSGTSGSNGEQFF. The full variable domain, with the rest looked up from reference TRBV18 and TRBJ2-1, is NAGVMQNPRHLVRRRGQEARLRCSPMKGHSHVYWYRQLPEEGLKFMVYLQKENIIDESGMPKERFSAEFPKEGPSILRIQQVVRGDSAAYFCASSPSGTSGSNGEQFFGPGTRLTVL.

This clonotype was observed many times. The chain employs TRBV20-1 and TRBJ2-4; 10 bases align to TRBD1. This CDR3 comprises 14 residues. Per the germline V gene, CDR1 is DFQATT and CDR2 is SNEGSKA (reference sequence). V lost 8 bases to trimming and J lost 9 bases; unmatched junction nucleotides: 13. CDR3 amino acids: CSTRGTGDFGIQYF. CDR3 bases: TGCAGTACCCGAGGGACAGGGGACTTTGGCATTCAGTACTTC.

The rearrangement joins TRBV30 to TRBJ2-1; 11 bases agree with TRBD2. The germline V gene encodes CDR1 GTSNPN and CDR2 SVGIG (reference sequence). The CDR3 extends over 14 amino acids. V trimming: 3 bases; J trimming: 8 bases; junction bases outside the gene matches: 6. The CDR3 loop reads CAWRLAGAGYEQFF. The CDR3 DNA follows: TGTGCCTGGAGACTAGCGGGAGCGGGTTATGAGCAGTTCTTC.

V usage is TRBV6-2 or TRBV6-3 and J usage is TRBJ2-1; tentatively, D is TRBD1 or TRBD2 (5 bases each). The ends were cut back, 6 bases at V and 12 bases at J, with 12 bases in the middle. This CDR3 is 11 amino acids long. Germline V gene sequence: CDR1 MNHEY, CDR2 SVGEGT. CDR3 amino acids: CASSHGAGQFF. In DNA form, the CDR3 reads TGTGCCAGCAGCCACGGGGCGGGGCAGTTCTTC.